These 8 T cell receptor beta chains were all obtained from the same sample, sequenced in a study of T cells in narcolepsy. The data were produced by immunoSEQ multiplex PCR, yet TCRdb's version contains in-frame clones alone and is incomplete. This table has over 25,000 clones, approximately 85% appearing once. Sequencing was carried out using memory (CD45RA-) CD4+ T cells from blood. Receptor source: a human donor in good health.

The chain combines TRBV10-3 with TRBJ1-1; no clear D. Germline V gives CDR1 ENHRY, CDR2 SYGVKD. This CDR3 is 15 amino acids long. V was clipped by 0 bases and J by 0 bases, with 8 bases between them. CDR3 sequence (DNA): TGTGCCATCAGTGAGTCGCCCCCCGTGAACACTGAAGCTTTCTTT. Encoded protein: CAISESPPVNTEAFF.

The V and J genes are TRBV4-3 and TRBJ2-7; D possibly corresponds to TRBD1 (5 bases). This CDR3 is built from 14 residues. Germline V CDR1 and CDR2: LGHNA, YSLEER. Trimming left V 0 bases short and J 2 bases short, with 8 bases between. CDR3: CASSQELGPYEQYF. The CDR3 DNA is TGCGCCAGCAGCCAAGAGTTGGGGCCCTACGAGCAGTACTTC.

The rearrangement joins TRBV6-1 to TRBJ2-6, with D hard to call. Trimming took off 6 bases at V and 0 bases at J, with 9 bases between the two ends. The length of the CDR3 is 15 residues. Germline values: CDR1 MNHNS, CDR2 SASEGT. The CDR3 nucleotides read TGTGCCAGCAGATCTGGGGTCTCTGGGGCCAACGTCCTGACTTTC. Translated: CASRSGVSGANVLTF.

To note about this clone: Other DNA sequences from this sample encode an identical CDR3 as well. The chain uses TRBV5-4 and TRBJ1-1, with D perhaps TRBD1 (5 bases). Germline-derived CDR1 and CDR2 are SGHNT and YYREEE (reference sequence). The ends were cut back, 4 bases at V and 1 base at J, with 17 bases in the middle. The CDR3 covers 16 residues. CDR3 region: CASSATAGRENTEAFF. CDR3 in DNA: TGTGCCAGCAGCGCAACAGCGGGACGAGAGAACACTGAAGCTTTCTTT. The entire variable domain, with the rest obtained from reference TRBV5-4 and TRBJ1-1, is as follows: ETGVTQSPTHLIKTRGQQVTLRCSSQSGHNTVSWYQQALGQGPQFIFQYYREEENGRGNFPPRFSGLQFPNYSSELNVNALELDDSALYLCASSATAGRENTEAFFGQGTRLTVV.

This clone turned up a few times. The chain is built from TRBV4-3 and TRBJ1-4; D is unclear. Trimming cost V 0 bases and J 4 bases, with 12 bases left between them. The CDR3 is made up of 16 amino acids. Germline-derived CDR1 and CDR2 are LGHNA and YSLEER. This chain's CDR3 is CASSQEDTAYNEKLFF. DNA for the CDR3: TGCGCCAGCAGCCAAGAAGACACTGCGTATAATGAAAAACTGTTTTTT.

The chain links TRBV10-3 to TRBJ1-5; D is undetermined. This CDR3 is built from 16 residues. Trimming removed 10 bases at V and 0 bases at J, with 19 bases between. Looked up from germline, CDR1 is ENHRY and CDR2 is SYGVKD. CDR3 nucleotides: TGTGCCACCACAAATGCAGGAAGTAATAGCAATCAGCCCCAGCATTTT. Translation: CATTNAGSNSNQPQHF.

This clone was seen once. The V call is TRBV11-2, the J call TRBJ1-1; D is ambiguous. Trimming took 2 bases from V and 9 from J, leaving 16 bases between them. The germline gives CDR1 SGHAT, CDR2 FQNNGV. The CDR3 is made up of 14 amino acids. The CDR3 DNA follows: TGTGCCAGCAGCTTACCGAGTGGACCTGGGAAAGCTTTCTTT. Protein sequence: CASSLPSGPGKAFF.

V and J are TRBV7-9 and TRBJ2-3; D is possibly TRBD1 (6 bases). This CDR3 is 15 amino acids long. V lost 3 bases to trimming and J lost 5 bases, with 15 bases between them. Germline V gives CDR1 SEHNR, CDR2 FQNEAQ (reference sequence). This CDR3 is CASSFRAGVRDTQYF. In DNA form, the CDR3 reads TGTGCCAGCAGCTTTAGGGCAGGGGTTAGAGATACGCAGTATTTT.